This T cell receptor beta chain was retrieved from a study of T cell responses to AZD1222 COVID-19 vaccine. The overall study: Samples with a second dose at about 4 or about 12 weeks were pooled together. Whole-study results and caveats: After two AZD1222 doses, spike-specific TCR breadth and depth rose versus day 0. The span of vaccine-associated CD4 TCRs extended across spike, with dominance at 160-218 and 743-854.

Details on this clone: Its target is not known. The same CDR3 also results from other DNA sequences found in this sample.

Clones were read by immunoSEQ multiplex PCR, and TCRdb kept only the in-frame ones, dropping some. The table lists over 150,000 clones, about 88% of them singletons. This CDR3 region has 13 residues. In germline, CDR1 is MNHEY, CDR2 SVGAGI. Trimming shortened V by 6 bases and J by 4 bases, and 12 bases separated the two germline ends. The sequences come from peripheral blood, collected on day 0 of AZD1222 vaccination. The genes are TRBV6-5 and TRBJ1-2; TRBD1 might be the D (5 bases). The source is an adult in good health. CDR3 nucleotide sequence: TGTGCCAGCAGGCAGACTGGGGGCTATGGCTACACCTTC. As protein: CASRQTGGYGYTF.